This entry is about one TCR beta chain. Its antigen is still unknown. No base qualities exist here, and no much larger clone lies one base off it. V gives up 8 bases and J gives up 9 bases, and the segment between their germline ends measures 6 bases. From the germline V gene (reference sequence), CDR1 is SEHNR and CDR2 is FQNEAQ. Counted from cysteine to phenylalanine, this CDR3 has 9 amino acids. Only the CDR3 region is kept as DNA, spanning 27 bases read in frame from base 1. The record originates from a study of blood T cell repertoires in COVID-19 (dated by TCRdb to 2020 to 2022). For the study in its entirety: Samples covering the acute and convalescent phases of COVID-19 were provided by collaborators in the United States, Italy and Spain. A freely available public database, intended as a resource for researchers studying the immune response to SARS-CoV-2, is where the repertoires were released. Nearly every sample came with metadata listing a de-identified subject ID, COVID-19 status, age in years and sex. The prospective study material was composed of cDNA or gDNA derived from T cells, B-cell-depleted T cells, or PBMCs. Samples came from the ongoing ImmuneRACE study (first 160 participants) plus 1,254 subjects from 6 global collaborators. HLA class I and class II types, where available, came from metadata supplied by the sample provider rather than from assay-based typing. Deeply sampled blood TCRbeta repertoires from subjects exposed to, actively infected with, or recovered from COVID-19 were included in the dataset.

A second Seattle source provided samples from volunteer blood donors who had recovered from COVID-19. The collaborating institutions used their own protocols to collect whole blood in K2EDTA tubes. Collaborator samples were shipped for TCRbeta analysis as frozen whole blood, isolated PBMCs, or DNA extracted from either sample type. TCRbeta CDR3 regions were amplified from genomic DNA by means of the immunoSEQ Assay, a bias-controlled multiplex PCR. Under the source paper's analysis protocol: The number of nucleated cells in each sample was estimated by amplification of reference gene primers within the assay. To quantify the absolute abundance of each unique TCRbeta CDR3 rearrangement, sequence reads were collapsed and filtered. For each sample, productive Simpson clonality was calculated as the square root of Simpson's diversity index over productive rearrangements. TCRdb stores this immuneACCESS table with in-frame sequences only. Part of the clones is absent; in the studies checked, under half of the shortfall reflects unresolved V genes, and no reason is known for the rest. V and J calls plus clone size are reproduced from that table; the DNA served to infer D and trimming. Present in this sample are some 250,000 clones, roughly 90% of which were seen just once. Roughly 7.8% of the sample is taken by the ten largest.

Findings and caveats that apply to the study as a whole: The amount of clinical and demographic metadata varied by source and participant and was provided uncurated.

What was sequenced was peripheral blood. The rearranged chain carries TRBV7-9 and TRBJ2-3; the D gene cannot be named for sure. This TCR was sampled from a man in his sixties who had recovered from COVID-19. The CDR3 region has the sequence CASDTTQYF. The DNA sequence reads TGTGCCAGCGACACAACGCAGTATTTT.